Listed below are T cell receptor beta chains from one sample, sequenced in a study of blood T cell repertoires in COVID-19. The assay was immunoSEQ multiplex PCR, and TCRdb's table has in-frame clones only and misses some. Of tens of thousands of clones in the sample, around 79% were seen once. Material: peripheral blood. These receptors all stem from a woman aged 70-85 years with acute or convalescent COVID-19. The conserved cysteine and the conserved F or W are not part of the CDR3 here. The order of the fields is CDR3 protein, V gene, CDR3 length, J gene.

CDR3: ASSSGHPLNYGYT
V: TRBV19
length: 13
J: TRBJ1-2

CDR3: SHLQGNIQY
V: TRBV20-1
length: 9
J: TRBJ2-4

CDR3: ASSSPRSTSGGTDTQY
V: TRBV7-6
length: 16
J: TRBJ2-3

CDR3: ASSGRAGEKLF
V: TRBV28
length: 11
J: TRBJ1-4

CDR3: ASSDSQGRSYT
V: TRBV6-4
length: 11
J: TRBJ1-2

CDR3: SCRTSGTDTQY
V: TRBV29-1
length: 11
J: TRBJ2-3

CDR3: ASSASGGPYEQY
V: TRBV7-2
length: 12
J: TRBJ2-7

CDR3: ASSLKDTNSGNTIY
V: TRBV2
length: 14
J: TRBJ1-3

CDR3: ASSLLPGTGFNTQY
V: TRBV2
length: 14
J: TRBJ2-3

CDR3: ASSPSTDYNEQF
V: TRBV3-1/TRBV3-2
length: 12
J: TRBJ2-1

CDR3: ASSLDGRAEQPQH
V: TRBV7-2
length: 13
J: TRBJ1-5

CDR3: ASSPTLSGSPLH
V: TRBV7-2
length: 12
J: TRBJ1-6

CDR3: ASIRRTGEGQPQH
V: TRBV28
length: 13
J: TRBJ1-5

CDR3: AWNKGIGQLYEQF
V: TRBV30
length: 13
J: TRBJ2-1

CDR3: ASQTGTSYNEQF
V: TRBV6-7
length: 12
J: TRBJ2-1

CDR3: ASSRAGQNLNTEAF
V: TRBV5-1
length: 14
J: TRBJ1-1

CDR3: SGRGGDTIY
V: TRBV29-1
length: 9
J: TRBJ1-3

CDR3: ASSSGGTTGELF
V: TRBV7-7
length: 12
J: TRBJ2-2

CDR3: ASSRLYGYT
V: TRBV19
length: 9
J: TRBJ1-2

CDR3: ASSLMEGFINEKLF
V: TRBV28
length: 14
J: TRBJ1-4

CDR3: ASSRDRVPF
V: TRBV14
length: 9
J: TRBJ2-1

CDR3: ASSRRGAGDDEAF
V: TRBV5-1
length: 13
J: TRBJ1-1

CDR3: ASSVGTVNQPQH
V: TRBV9
length: 12
J: TRBJ1-5

CDR3: ASSLISQGEAF
V: TRBV28
length: 11
J: TRBJ1-1

CDR3: ATSRGRGRDQPQH
V: TRBV15
length: 13
J: TRBJ1-5

CDR3: ASSLQYTDTQY
V: TRBV19
length: 11
J: TRBJ2-3

CDR3: SASGLNYGYT
V: TRBV20-1
length: 10
J: TRBJ1-2

CDR3: ASNRDQPQH
V: TRBV6-5
length: 9
J: TRBJ1-5

CDR3: ASSYPGTSGKEY
V: TRBV5-4
length: 12
J: TRBJ2-7

CDR3: ASSSDRRQPQH
V: TRBV6-2/TRBV6-3
length: 11
J: TRBJ1-5

CDR3: ASSDGTDNEKLF
V: TRBV28
length: 12
J: TRBJ1-4

CDR3: ASSLSLGGAETQY
V: TRBV5-1
length: 13
J: TRBJ2-5

CDR3: ASSLGRDETQY
V: TRBV5-6
length: 11
J: TRBJ2-5

CDR3: ASSHPSGSSYEQY
V: TRBV6-5
length: 13
J: TRBJ2-7

CDR3: ASSLGAQVAQETQY
V: TRBV5-1
length: 14
J: TRBJ2-5

CDR3: ASRVRQGRLQPSTDTQY
V: TRBV11-2
length: 17
J: TRBJ2-3

CDR3: ASSRYTGRGKGETQY
V: TRBV5-8
length: 15
J: TRBJ2-5

CDR3: ASRRNRDRGLNYGYT
V: TRBV28
length: 15
J: TRBJ1-2

CDR3: ASSVASPGVTQY
V: TRBV9
length: 12
J: TRBJ2-3

CDR3: ASSLGPGRSSGNTIY
V: TRBV7-2
length: 15
J: TRBJ1-3

CDR3: ASSADRGNEKLF
V: TRBV19
length: 12
J: TRBJ1-4

CDR3: ASSLPGGYEQY
V: TRBV28
length: 11
J: TRBJ2-7

CDR3: ASSIGRGYQETQY
V: TRBV19
length: 13
J: TRBJ2-5

CDR3: ASSIAGAGKTQY
V: TRBV19
length: 12
J: TRBJ2-5

CDR3: ASRSTVAPNTEAF
V: TRBV5-1
length: 13
J: TRBJ1-1

CDR3: ASSYNRAGAKNIQY
V: TRBV13
length: 14
J: TRBJ2-4